This T cell receptor beta chain was captured in a study of MAIT cells during Salmonella Paratyphi A infection (dated by TCRdb to the late 2010s). Regarding the complete study: Adult volunteers aged 18 to 60 ingested a single dose of 1-5x10^3 CFU of S. Paratyphi A strain NVGH308. Starting at diagnosis, the diagnosed volunteers took ciprofloxacin 500 mg twice daily for 14 days. Broad study findings and their caveats: MAIT cell TRBV usage was oligoclonal with a preference for TRBV20 and TRBV6, and infection did not appear to change this usage. A significant decrease in the space occupied by over-represented MAIT clonotypes was found from baseline to mid-infection (approximately 0.16 to 0.098), whereas no significant post-infection difference was found. Although the availability of volunteer samples limited sample sizes, the sizes were judged adequate for detecting differences between groups. Diagnosed volunteers showed more expansion or contraction among top five MAIT clonotypes than healthy controls (about 0.5 versus 0.13), suggesting infection-driven repertoire reshaping.

Library preparation was by 5' RACE. TCRbeta was amplified by two rounds of PCR with Phusion High-Fidelity polymerase, and sample-specific barcodes were added in the primers. TCRbeta libraries were generated by template-switch cDNA synthesis with SMARTScribe reverse transcriptase and a TRBC-specific primer. The barcoded samples were pooled and then prepared using the NEBNext Ultra DNA Library Prep Kit for Illumina. Sequencing of the libraries took place on an Illumina MiSeq using the MiSeq reagent kit v2, 300 cycles. The published analysis was carried out like this. Reads were demultiplexed by barcode with Jemultiplexer and were aligned with MiTCR using default parameters. Non-functional sequences were filtered out with VDJtools, and clonotypes were defined by amino acid sequence, with frequencies based on assigned sequence reads. Clonal space homeostasis binned clonotypes by frequency as over-represented (0.05-1), large, medium and small. Starting from the raw public reads, TCRdb applied fastp trimming at Q25, assembled clones with MiXCR and retained in-frame beta chains. Each CDR3 protein appears once, grouped with its most common genes and DNA. TCRdb's processing, not the authors' own work, is the source of the V and J calls. This sample has under 1,200 distinct CDR3 sequences in its table, and around a quarter of those were observed once. The top ten clonotypes cover less than 60% of the sample.

The germline V gene sets CDR1 to MRHNA and CDR2 to SNTAGT. The CDR3 contains 16 residues, cysteine and phenylalanine counted. This entry keeps only the CDR3 DNA: 48 bases, framed from base 1. Trimming removed 4 bases from V and 8 bases from J; the gene matches leave 11 bases unexplained. The meaning of the sample's time point label: before S. Paratyphi A challenge (baseline). MAIT cells were defined as Valpha7.2+ CD161+ T cells and identified and sorted by flow cytometry. In six or seven volunteers who developed enteric fever after controlled oral challenge with live Salmonella Paratyphi A, circulating MAIT cell TCRbeta repertoires were profiled over time. Each diagnosed volunteer contributed MAIT cell samples at pre-infection, mid-infection and post-infection timepoints. A diagnosis of enteric fever was based on Paratyphi A bacteremia and/or a persistent fever above 38 degrees C that lasted longer than 12 hours. Diagnosis of infection in challenged volunteers occurred between day 4 and day 7 after challenge. For RNA extraction, between roughly 5,000 and 11,000 MAIT cells from each sample were sorted straight into RNAqueous-Micro lysis buffer. Lymphoprep gradient centrifugation was used to isolate peripheral blood mononuclear cells from blood samples and leukocyte cones. Sorting was done on either a BD FACSAria Fusion or a BD FACSAria III sorter.

This clonotype has only a few counts. Its antigen is still unknown. Per-nucleotide qualities are absent, and no much larger clonotype sits a single base away. The chain uses TRBV6-4 and TRBJ1-5; TRBD1 aligns with 10 central bases. This TCR came from a person between 18 and 75 years old who was deliberately infected with Salmonella Paratyphi A in a paratyphoid fever challenge study. Sequencing used MAIT cells from blood, obtained at the first sampling point of the challenge study. Here the CDR3 is given as CASSARGQGGYEPQHF. Here is the DNA: TGTGCCAGCAGTGCTAGAGGACAGGGGGGATACGAGCCCCAGCATTTT.